The T cell receptor (beta chain) described here comes from a study of T cell repertoires in cytomegalovirus infection. Study-wide context: Selected CMV epitopes included recently identified HLA-C-restricted ones as well as well-studied HLA-B-restricted ones. Public TCR beta signatures marked donors with CMV infection and the matching HLA.

Of note for this clonotype: Its specificity is unknown.

TCRdb independently ran MiXCR on the reads; one entry per CDR3 protein. The table includes about 770,000 distinct CDR3 sequences, almost 30% detected once. In germline, CDR1 is MRHNA, CDR2 SNTAGT. After removal of 4 bases from V and 7 bases from J, the junction contained 5 bases not matched to a gene. This CDR3 contains 13 residues. The sequence derives from a human donor in good health (CMV status not recorded). Some clones in this sample may be carry-over from other donors' samples. The rearrangement joins TRBV6-4 to TRBJ2-3; TRBD1 matches at 7 bases. This material consisted of cultured CD8+ T cells from PBMCs, taken from culture after CMV antigen stimulation. CDR3 DNA: TGTGCCAGCAGTGTCGTACAGGGGCATACGCAGTATTTT. Amino acids: CASSVVQGHTQYF.